Listed below are T cell receptor beta chains from one sample, sequenced in a study of shared clonotypes between healthy human individuals. Using immunoSEQ multiplex PCR, the repertoire was profiled, and TCRdb retains in-frame clones only, with some absent. The top ten clones hold roughly 13% of a sample with 490,000 or so clones, 76% of them seen once. Sequenced input: PBMCs. The receptors shown here come from a woman between 40 and 55 years old in good health. Some clones in this sample may be carry-over from other donors' samples. Both conserved end residues are part of each CDR3. The D gene is left open where the match is weak. The size entry is marked missing in some rows and otherwise reads once, few, many or a size class.

TRBJ2-5 14 once NA TRBV4-1 TGCGCCAGCAGCCAAGTAGGCCTTGCAGAGACCCAGTACTTC CASSQVGLAETQYF
TRBJ2-1 17 NA TRBD2 TRBV27 TGTGCCAGCAGAGGTCTAGCGGGAGTTATTGGCTACAATGAGCAGTTCTTC CASRGLAGVIGYNEQFF
TRBJ2-7 17 NA NA TRBV9 TGTGCCAGCAGCGTAGGCGTCGGGACAGCGGGCTTCAACGAGCAGTACTTC CASSVGVGTAGFNEQYF
TRBJ1-2 13 NA NA TRBV6-1 TGTGCCAGCAGTGCGGACTTCCTGTATGGCTACACCTTC CASSADFLYGYTF
TRBJ1-2 14 many TRBD1 TRBV28 TGTGCCAGCAGACGGACAGGGGGGGTGAGAGGCTACACCTTC CASRRTGGVRGYTF
TRBJ2-1 13 many NA TRBV19 TGTGCCAGTAGTATTACAGCAGGCTATGAGCAGTTCTTC CASSITAGYEQFF
TRBJ1-5 17 NA NA TRBV4-1 TGCGCCAGCAGCCGTCGTTCGACGGGGGATAGCAATCAGCCCCAGCATTTT CASSRRSTGDSNQPQHF
TRBJ2-3 17 NA TRBD2 TRBV28 TGTGCCAGCAGTTCTCGGGGGACTAGCGGGTTCACAGATACGCAGTATTTT CASSSRGTSGFTDTQYF
TRBJ1-4 13 NA NA TRBV7-9 TGTGCCAGCAGCTTATTCGGGATTGAAAAACTGTTTTTT CASSLFGIEKLFF
TRBJ2-2 15 NA TRBD2 TRBV11-2 TGTGCCAGCAGCTCCGGGACTAGCGGTACCGGGGAGCTGTTTTTT CASSSGTSGTGELFF
TRBJ2-2 14 NA NA TRBV9 TGTGCCAGCAGCGCGGGACCAAACACCGGGGAGCTGTTTTTT CASSAGPNTGELFF
TRBJ2-2 16 NA TRBD2 TRBV5-1 TGCGCCAGCAGCCCCGCAGCTAGCGGGCCCGGCGGGGAGCTGTTTTTT CASSPAASGPGGELFF
TRBJ1-1 15 once TRBD1 TRBV30 TGTGCCTGGACTAAGACAGGGAAAAAACACACTGAAGCTTTCTTT CAWTKTGKKHTEAFF
TRBJ2-7 15 NA NA TRBV14 TGTGCCAGCAGCCCCCATGACAGGCGGGCATACGAGCAGTACTTC CASSPHDRRAYEQYF
TRBJ2-5 15 NA TRBD1 TRBV5-4 TGTGCCAGCAGCTTCACAGGGGATTCGCAAGAGACCCAGTACTTC CASSFTGDSQETQYF
TRBJ2-3 12 NA NA TRBV18 TGTGCCAGCTCACCGGTGGGTGATACGCAGTATTTT CASSPVGDTQYF
TRBJ1-4 16 NA NA TRBV19 TGTGCCAGTATGAGGAGGGCGGGTCTCGGTGGTGAAAAACTGTTTTTT CASMRRAGLGGEKLFF
TRBJ1-3 17 NA NA TRBV28 TGTGCCAGCAGTCCCCTGCCCCCCCGGGAGTCTGGAAACACCATATATTTT CASSPLPPRESGNTIYF
TRBJ2-7 18 NA TRBD2 TRBV7-6 TGTGCCAGCAGCGCACAAGGAGGTAGCGGGAGTTTTTTCTACGAGCAGTACTTC CASSAQGGSGSFFYEQYF
TRBJ2-7 16 NA NA TRBV7-3 TGTGCCAGCAGCCCGACGGCGACAGGTGCCTCCTACGAGCAGTACTTC CASSPTATGASYEQYF
TRBJ2-7 15 NA NA TRBV4-3 TGCGCCAGCAGCCAAGATCCCGGCACTCAGGGCGAGCAGTACTTC CASSQDPGTQGEQYF
TRBJ2-1 16 NA TRBD2 TRBV7-3 TGTGCCAGCAGCTTAACGGCCGGACTAGGATACAATGAGCAGTTCTTC CASSLTAGLGYNEQFF
TRBJ2-5 15 NA TRBD1 TRBV5-4 TGTGCCAGCAGCAACTCACAGGGGGAGGCGGAGACCCAGTACTTC CASSNSQGEAETQYF
TRBJ2-1 18 NA NA TRBV4-1 TGCGCCAGCTCCCTGCCAAGCGGGCTATCCATTCAGAACAATGAGCAGTTCTTC CASSLPSGLSIQNNEQFF
TRBJ2-7 16 NA NA TRBV7-6 TGTGCCAGCAGCCCGAGTTACAGGTCGAGCTCCTACGAGCAGTACTTC CASSPSYRSSSYEQYF
TRBJ1-5 15 NA TRBD1 TRBV6-6 TGTGCCAGCAGTTACGGGGACAGGGGGCGTCAGCCCCAGCATTTT CASSYGDRGRQPQHF
TRBJ1-2 16 NA NA TRBV25-1 TGTGCCAGCAGTGACTCCACCTTCGGGGGACTCTATGGCTACACCTTC CASSDSTFGGLYGYTF
TRBJ2-5 15 NA NA TRBV11-2 TGTGCCAGCAGCCCAGAGAGGGGAAGGGGGGAGACCCAGTACTTC CASSPERGRGETQYF
TRBJ1-1 13 NA NA TRBV2 TGTGCCAGCAGTGATTTTGAGAACACTGAAGCTTTCTTT CASSDFENTEAFF
TRBJ2-1 16 NA NA TRBV7-9 TGTGCCAGCAGCCTAGCGCCGAGGAGCTCCTACAATGAGCAGTTCTTC CASSLAPRSSYNEQFF
TRBJ2-7 13 few NA TRBV4-1 TGCGCCAGCAGCCAAGCGCAGCTCTACGAGCAGTACTTC CASSQAQLYEQYF
TRBJ2-3 14 NA TRBD2 TRBV4-1 TGCGCCAGCAGCTACGCTAGCGGTACAGATACGCAGTATTTT CASSYASGTDTQYF
TRBJ1-5 15 NA TRBD1 TRBV19 TGTGCCAGTAGTTTCTCCAGGGGGGGCGATCAGCCCCAGCATTTT CASSFSRGGDQPQHF
TRBJ1-2 12 once NA TRBV19 TGTGCCAGCTCGAGTTCCGGTGGAGGCTACACCTTC CASSSSGGGYTF
TRBJ1-2 13 NA TRBD1 TRBV15 TGTGCCACCAGCAGAGGCCAGGGGGCGCGCTACACCTTC CATSRGQGARYTF